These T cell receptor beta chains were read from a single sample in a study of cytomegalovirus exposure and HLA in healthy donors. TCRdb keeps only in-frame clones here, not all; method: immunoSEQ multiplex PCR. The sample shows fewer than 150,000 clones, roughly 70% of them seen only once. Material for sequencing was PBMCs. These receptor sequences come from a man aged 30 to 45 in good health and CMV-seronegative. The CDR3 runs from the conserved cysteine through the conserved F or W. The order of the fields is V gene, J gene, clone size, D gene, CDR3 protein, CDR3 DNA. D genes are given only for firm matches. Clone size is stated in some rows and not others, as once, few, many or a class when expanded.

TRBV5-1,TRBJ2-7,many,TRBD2,CASSLFRLTSGKYEQYF,TGCGCCAGCAGCTTGTTCCGTTTGACTAGCGGGAAATACGAGCAGTACTTC
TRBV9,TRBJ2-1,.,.,CASSVGGPAIYEQFF,TGTGCCAGCAGCGTCGGGGGACCGGCGATCTATGAGCAGTTCTTC
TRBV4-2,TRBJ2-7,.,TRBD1,CASSHIQGALDEQYF,TGTGCCAGCAGCCACATACAGGGGGCATTGGACGAGCAGTACTTC
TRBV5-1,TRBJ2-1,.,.,CASSLGSRGSYNEQFF,TGCGCCAGCAGCTTGGGTTCCAGGGGATCCTACAATGAGCAGTTCTTC
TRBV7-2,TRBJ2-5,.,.,CASRTGVGVETQYF,TGTGCCAGCAGGACGGGGGTGGGAGTAGAGACCCAGTACTTC
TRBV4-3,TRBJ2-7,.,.,CASSQGQGHEQYF,TGCGCCAGCAGCCAAGGGCAGGGCCACGAGCAGTACTTC
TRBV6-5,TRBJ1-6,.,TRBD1,CASNEGQGRNSPLHF,TGTGCCAGCAACGAAGGACAGGGGAGGAATTCACCCCTCCACTTT
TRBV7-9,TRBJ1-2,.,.,CASSTEVSGNNYGYTF,TGTGCCAGCAGCACTGAGGTATCCGGGAATAACTATGGCTACACCTTC
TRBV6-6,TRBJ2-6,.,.,CATGLDGNVLTF,TGTGCCACTGGGCTTGACGGCAACGTCCTGACTTTC
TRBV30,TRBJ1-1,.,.,CAWRGGTEAFF,TGTGCCTGGAGAGGCGGTACTGAAGCTTTCTTT
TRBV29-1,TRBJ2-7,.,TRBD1,CSVNRGPYEQYF,TGCAGCGTGAACAGGGGGCCCTACGAGCAGTACTTC
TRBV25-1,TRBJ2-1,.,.,CASSEETLGGHNEQFF,TGTGCCAGCAGTGAAGAGACGTTAGGGGGTCACAATGAGCAGTTCTTC
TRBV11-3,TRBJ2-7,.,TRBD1,CASSLGTDYEQYF,TGTGCCAGCAGCCTCGGGACAGACTACGAGCAGTACTTC
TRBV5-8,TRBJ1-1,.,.,CASSLGVYTEAFF,TGTGCCAGCAGCTTAGGGGTGTACACTGAAGCTTTCTTT
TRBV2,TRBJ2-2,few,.,CASSEVAAGELFF,TGTGCCAGCAGTGAAGTAGCTGCCGGGGAGCTGTTTTTT
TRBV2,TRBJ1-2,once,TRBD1,CASSEGQGTNYGYTF,TGTGCCAGCAGTGAAGGACAGGGAACTAACTATGGCTACACCTTC
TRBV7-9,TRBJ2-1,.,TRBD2,CASTMGLAGEQFF,TGTGCCAGCACAATGGGACTAGCAGGTGAGCAGTTCTTC
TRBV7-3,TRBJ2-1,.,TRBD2,CASSLKRGVLNEQFF,TGTGCCAGCAGCTTAAAGCGGGGAGTACTAAATGAGCAGTTCTTC
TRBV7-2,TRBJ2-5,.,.,CASSLVQGGTQYF,TGTGCCAGCAGCTTAGTACAGGGTGGGACCCAGTACTTC
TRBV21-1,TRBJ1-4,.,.,CASSKVVPGDGFF,TGTGCCAGCAGCAAAGTGGTACCGGGGGACGGTTTTTTT
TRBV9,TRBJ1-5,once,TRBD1,CASIGQGGSNQPQHF,TGTGCCAGCATCGGACAGGGTGGGAGCAATCAGCCCCAGCATTTT
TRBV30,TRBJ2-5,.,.,CAWSEQLGETQYF,TGTGCCTGGAGCGAACAGTTGGGAGAGACCCAGTACTTC
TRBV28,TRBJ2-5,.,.,CASRGGQGNQETQYF,TGTGCCAGCAGGGGGGGGCAGGGAAACCAAGAGACCCAGTACTTC
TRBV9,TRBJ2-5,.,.,CASSVGRGTGQETQYF,TGTGCCAGCAGCGTAGGTCGTGGAACAGGACAAGAGACCCAGTACTTC
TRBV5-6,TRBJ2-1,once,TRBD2,CASSGWVSGALDEQFF,TGTGCCAGCAGCGGGTGGGTTAGCGGGGCCCTGGATGAGCAGTTCTTC
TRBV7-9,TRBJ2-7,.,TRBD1,CASSLGQGAPQWNEQYF,TGTGCCAGCAGCTTGGGGCAGGGGGCTCCCCAATGGAACGAGCAGTACTTC
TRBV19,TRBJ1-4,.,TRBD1,CASSLGTGDEKLFF,TGTGCCAGTTCTCTCGGGACAGGGGATGAAAAACTGTTTTTT
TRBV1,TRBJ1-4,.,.,CTSSQAINEKLFF,TGCACCAGCAGCCAGGCCATTAATGAAAAACTGTTTTTT
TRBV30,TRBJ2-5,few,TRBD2,CAWSASGYFWTQYF,TGTGCCTGGAGTGCTAGCGGTTATTTCTGGACCCAGTACTTC
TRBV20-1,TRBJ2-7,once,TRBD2,CSATSVGEQYF,TGCAGTGCGACTAGCGTGGGCGAGCAGTACTTC
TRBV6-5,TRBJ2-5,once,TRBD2,CASSLAGGRETQYF,TGTGCCAGCAGTCTAGCGGGAGGGCGGGAGACCCAGTACTTC
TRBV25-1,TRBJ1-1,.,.,CASSEFPGPGTEAFF,TGTGCCAGCAGTGAATTTCCAGGGCCGGGCACTGAAGCTTTCTTT
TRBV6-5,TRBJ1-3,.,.,CASSYSSGFGNTIYF,TGTGCCAGCAGTTACTCATCCGGGTTCGGAAACACCATATATTTT
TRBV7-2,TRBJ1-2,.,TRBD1,CASSLVRGAQGAYGYTF,TGTGCCAGCAGCTTAGTTCGTGGGGCACAGGGGGCCTATGGCTACACCTTC
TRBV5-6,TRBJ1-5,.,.,CASSLRPSGQPQHF,TGTGCCAGCAGCTTACGACCGTCAGGTCAGCCCCAGCATTTT